This T cell receptor (beta chain) was profiled in a study of kidney transplant recipient with SARS-CoV-2 infection. A single record per CDR3 protein comes from TCRdb applying MiXCR to the reads. The data hold 200,000 to 300,000 distinct CDR3 sequences, with roughly 26% observed a single time. J gave up 5 bases and V 3 bases, and 13 bases lay outside the gene matches. The CDR3 is 16 residues long. Germline lookup yields CDR1 DFQATT and CDR2 SNEGSKA (reference sequence). This receptor was taken from a young adult male patient who had COVID-19 and was a kidney transplant recipient. Some T cells may be graft donor cells. The chain has TRBV20-1 and TRBJ1-1; 9 bases map to TRBD1. The sequencing used a blood sample, collected at baseline and on day 111 from a kidney transplant recipient. This chain's CDR3 is CSASDGTGKSGTEAFF. The CDR3 DNA reads as TGCAGTGCTAGCGATGGGACAGGGAAATCAGGGACTGAAGCTTTCTTT.